This passage covers 26 T cell receptor beta chains from one sample sequenced in a study of sequential checkpoint blockade in melanoma. Profiled with immunoSEQ multiplex PCR; TCRdb holds only in-frame clones, not every one. This table holds approximately 5,200 clones, over 70% found once. Noted treatment: randomized to nivolumab then ipilimumab (arm A) or the reverse (arm B). Here the sequenced sample was CD8+ T cells sorted from blood (inferred from file names), taken from a patient given nivolumab and ipilimumab in sequence. These receptors were taken from a human donor with melanoma.

This sequence joins TRBV23-1 and TRBJ2-1; TRBD1 aligns across 7 bases. TRBV23-1 is known as an ORF, though its function is uncertain. J gave up 5 bases and V 1 base, and 5 bases lay outside the gene matches. This CDR3 has 15 residues. The CDR3 DNA sequence: TGCGCCAGCAGTCAATACAGGGGTGGAGACAATGAGCAGTTCTTC. Translating gives CASSQYRGGDNEQFF.

The CDR3 DNA reads as TGTGCCAGCAGCTTAAGTCCGGGACTAGAGCAGTACTTC. Translating it yields CASSLSPGLEQYF. J is TRBJ2-7 and V is TRBV7-6, with 7 bases identical to TRBD2. V trimming: 2 bases; J trimming: 7 bases; junction bases outside the gene matches: 5. Germline V CDR1 and CDR2: SGHVS, FNYEAQ. The CDR3 is made up of 13 amino acids.

V usage is TRBV7-9 and J usage is TRBJ2-4; 11 nucleotides match TRBD2. The CDR3 is 16 amino acids. Germline CDR1 SEHNR, CDR2 FQNEAQ (reference sequence). J lost 7 bases, V lost 10 bases, and 15 bases had no gene match. CDR3 sequence reads: CATIRLAGGRDNIQYF. DNA of the CDR3: TGTGCCACCATCCGCCTAGCGGGGGGACGTGATAACATTCAGTACTTC.

As DNA, the CDR3 is TGTGCCAGCTCAGAACAGCGGGGGGACAACTACGAGCAGTACTTC. It codes for CASSEQRGDNYEQYF. V and J are TRBV18 and TRBJ2-5; 9 bases match TRBD2. The J call is doubtful: the DNA matches TRBJ2-7 better. There are 15 residues in the CDR3. Looked up from germline, CDR1 is KGHSH and CDR2 is LQKENI.

J is TRBJ2-3 and V is TRBV28, with D perhaps matching TRBD1 (5 bases). This CDR3 is built from 16 residues. Trimming took off 2 bases at V and 0 bases at J, with 12 bases between the two ends. Germline V gene sequence: CDR1 MDHEN, CDR2 SYDVKM. CDR3 protein: CASSLGPGLSTDTQYF. CDR3 bases: TGTGCCAGCAGTTTAGGGCCAGGGCTGAGCACAGATACGCAGTATTTT. The variable domain in full, completed from reference TRBV28 and TRBJ2-3, reads DVKVTQSSRYLVKRTGEKVFLECVQDMDHENMFWYRQDPGLGLRLIYFSYDVKMKEKGDIPEGYSVSREKKERFSLILESASTNQTSMYLCASSLGPGLSTDTQYFGPGTRLTVL.

Only one count was recorded for this clone. The chain combines TRBV7-3 with TRBJ2-1; the match to TRBD2 covers 9 bases. V trimming: 5 bases; J trimming: 6 bases; junction bases outside the gene matches: 8. Per germline, CDR1 SGHTA and CDR2 FQGTGA. CDR3 length: 15 residues. The CDR3 region is CASSPWSSGTNEQFF. CDR3 nucleotides: TGTGCCAGCAGCCCCTGGTCTAGCGGGACCAATGAGCAGTTCTTC.

V is TRBV14 and J is TRBJ1-5, with a possible D match to TRBD1 (5 bases). This CDR3 spans 19 amino acids. Germline assignment: CDR1 SGHDN and CDR2 FVKESK. The germline V and J ends were trimmed by 2 bases and 0 bases, with 20 bases remaining between them. The CDR3 bases are TGTGCCAGCAGCCAACTCCGCGACGGGGGGATCAATAGCAATCAGCCCCAGCATTTT. Translating it yields CASSQLRDGGINSNQPQHF.

The chain carries TRBV7-9 and TRBJ2-5; 9 nucleotides match TRBD2. Germline V gives CDR1 SEHNR, CDR2 FQNEAQ (reference sequence). The J segment lost 4 bases and the V segment lost 3 bases, leaving 3 bases of the junction unmatched. The CDR3 totals 14 residues. The CDR3 coding sequence is TGTGCCAGCAGCTTGGGCGGGGGGGGAGAGACCCAGTACTTC. This sequence encodes CASSLGGGGETQYF.

The rearrangement uses TRBV2 and TRBJ2-3, with 7 bases that match TRBD1. Germline V gives CDR1 SNHLY, CDR2 FYNNEI. V was pared by 3 bases and J by 5 bases, with 5 bases of the junction left unmatched. The CDR3 extends over 14 amino acids. The CDR3 protein is CASSDGQGEDTQYF. CDR3 nucleotides: TGTGCCAGCAGTGACGGGCAGGGGGAAGATACGCAGTATTTT.

The chain employs TRBV5-8 and TRBJ2-1; 10 bases agree with TRBD2. The V and J ends lost 4 bases and 2 bases, in that order; junction bases with no gene match: 3. Germline CDR1 and CDR2: SGHTS and YDEGEE. This CDR3 is built from 15 residues. The CDR3, as DNA: TGTGCCAGCAGCGGTCTAGCGGGAGCCTACAATGAGCAGTTCTTC. It translates to CASSGLAGAYNEQFF.

The chain has TRBV10-3 and TRBJ2-2; possible D gene TRBD1, 5 bases. The V gene lost 4 bases and the J gene lost 4 bases, with 10 bases spanning the gap. This CDR3 has 14 residues. Germline loops: CDR1 ENHRY, CDR2 SYGVKD. DNA for the CDR3: TGTGCCATCAGTGGACCCCAGGGCACCGGGGAGCTGTTTTTT. Its protein is CAISGPQGTGELFF.

CDR3 DNA sequence: TGCGCCAGCAGAGACGGGACTAGCGGGGACCAAGAGACCCAGTACTTC. Its protein is CASRDGTSGDQETQYF. The J gene is TRBJ2-5, the V gene TRBV5-1, with 13 nucleotides matching TRBD2. The germline CDR1 and CDR2 sequences are SGHRS and YFSETQ. Unmatched junction bases numbered 4, after V lost 5 bases and J lost 0 bases. The CDR3 is 16 amino acids.

This chain connects TRBV29-1 to TRBJ1-4; TRBD1 agrees at 9 bases. This CDR3 has 12 amino acids. Germline-derived CDR1 and CDR2 are SQVTM and ANQGSEA. J gave up 7 bases and V 4 bases, and 1 base lay outside the gene matches. The DNA for the CDR3 is TGCAGCGTTGGACAGGGGGTTGAAAAACTGTTTTTT. Amino acids: CSVGQGVEKLFF.

This chain uses TRBV15 with TRBJ2-7; a possible D gene is TRBD1 (6 bases). The V end lost 0 bases, the J end lost 2 bases, and 17 bases lay between the germline ends. The CDR3 loop spans 17 amino acids. Germline V gene lookup returns CDR1 LNHNV and CDR2 YYDKDF (reference sequence). The CDR3 DNA sequence: TGTGCCACCAGCAGAGATCTTGGAGGACAGACACCCTACGAGCAGTACTTC. Its translation: CATSRDLGGQTPYEQYF.

The chain uses TRBV10-2 and TRBJ2-5; 10 bases are a match to TRBD2. The V gene's germline CDR1 is WSHSY and CDR2 SAAADI. The J segment lost 3 bases and the V segment lost 0 bases, leaving 4 bases of the junction unmatched. This CDR3 comprises 16 residues. The CDR3 region is CASSESLAGFEETQYF. The CDR3 bases are TGCGCCAGCAGTGAGTCACTAGCGGGATTTGAAGAGACCCAGTACTTC.

The table lists this clone with a few counts. The rearrangement uses TRBV6-5 and TRBJ2-3, with D tentatively TRBD1 (6 bases). Germline loops: CDR1 MNHEY, CDR2 SVGAGI. The CDR3 has 15 amino acids. V was shortened by 0 bases and J by 0 bases, with 7 bases between the two germline ends. The CDR3 coding sequence is TGTGCCAGCAGTTACTCGGGGGCTAGCACAGATACGCAGTATTTT. Amino acid sequence: CASSYSGASTDTQYF.

The rearrangement links TRBV23-1 to TRBJ2-5; 8 nucleotides align to TRBD1. TRBV23-1 is known as an ORF, though its function is uncertain. The V and J ends lost 9 bases and 3 bases, in that order; junction bases with no gene match: 12. This CDR3 contains 15 residues. CDR3: CASQGARGPKETQYF. The CDR3 coding sequence is TGCGCCAGTCAGGGGGCTAGGGGCCCTAAAGAGACCCAGTACTTC.

The chain links TRBV27 to TRBJ2-7; 11 positions match TRBD1. Germline-derived CDR1 and CDR2 are MNHEY and SMNVEV (reference sequence). V dropped 5 bases and J dropped 7; count of bases not matched to a gene: 7. The CDR3 extends over 14 amino acids. CDR3: CASSTSGTGGEQYF. The CDR3 DNA reads as TGTGCCAGCAGTACGTCCGGGACAGGGGGGGAGCAGTACTTC.

The genes are TRBV6-1 and TRBJ2-1; TRBD2 aligns across 7 bases. The junction had 15 bases not matched to a gene; V was cut back by 3 bases and J by 4 bases. This CDR3 comprises 18 residues. CDR1 is MNHNS, CDR2 SASEGT, per germline. The CDR3 DNA follows: TGTGCCAGCAGTGAGAACTCGGGACTACACACACTATACAATGAGCAGTTCTTC. Amino acid sequence: CASSENSGLHTLYNEQFF.

The V and J genes are TRBV2 and TRBJ2-5, with 9 bases lining up with TRBD2. This CDR3 is built from 16 residues. The germline CDR1 and CDR2 sequences are SNHLY and FYNNEI. With 4 bases clipped from V and 1 base from J, the junction kept 7 bases outside the gene matches. The CDR3 region has the DNA TGTGCCAGCAGTGCGGTGCAGCGGGGGGCCCAAGAGACCCAGTACTTC. Amino acid sequence: CASSAVQRGAQETQYF.

This chain links TRBV6-6 with TRBJ2-1; perhaps TRBD2 as D (5 bases). Germline V gene sequence: CDR1 MNHNY, CDR2 SVGAGI (reference sequence). CDR3 size: 16 residues. V was cut by 2 bases and J by 0 bases, with 11 bases left in between. The CDR3 sequence is CASSYARRDSYNEQFF. The CDR3 region has the DNA TGTGCCAGCAGTTACGCCCGTCGGGACTCCTACAATGAGCAGTTCTTC.

The V and J genes are TRBV29-1 and TRBJ2-1, with 12 bases matching TRBD2. Germline V gives CDR1 SQVTM, CDR2 ANQGSEA. The CDR3 covers 17 residues. Trimming at V came to 3 bases and at J to 2 bases, leaving 8 bases not matched to a gene. This chain's CDR3 is CSVDGGTSGPAYNEQFF. The CDR3 DNA reads as TGCAGCGTTGACGGTGGGACTAGCGGGCCCGCCTACAATGAGCAGTTCTTC.

This clone was recorded a few times. In DNA, the CDR3 is TGCGCCAGCAGTTTCTCCGGACAACCATCCTACAATGAGCAGTTCTTC. It translates to CASSFSGQPSYNEQFF. This chain links TRBV10-2 with TRBJ2-1, with a tentative D call TRBD1 (5 bases). Trimming took 5 bases from V and 1 from J, leaving 15 bases between them. Germline V lookup: CDR1 WSHSY, CDR2 SAAADI. This CDR3 is 16 amino acids long.

CDR3 amino acids: CASSLWGRGSDTQYF. CDR3 sequence (DNA): TGTGCCAGCAGCTTATGGGGCAGGGGGTCAGATACGCAGTATTTT. The chain links TRBV7-9 to TRBJ2-3, with TRBD1 matching over 7 bases. Germline V CDR1 and CDR2: SEHNR, FQNEAQ (reference sequence). The ends lost 2 bases at V and 4 bases at J; junction bases unmatched: 6. The CDR3 is 15 residues long. The full variable domain, completed using reference TRBV7-9 and TRBJ2-3, is DTGVSQNPRHKITKRGQNVTFRCDPISEHNRLYWYRQTLGQGPEFLTYFQNEAQLEKSRLLSDRFSAERPKGSFSTLEIQRTEQGDSAMYLCASSLWGRGSDTQYFGPGTRLTVL.

The chain joins TRBV5-1 to TRBJ1-1; a possible D gene is TRBD1 (6 bases). The V gene's germline CDR1 is SGHRS and CDR2 YFSETQ. The ends were cut back, 0 bases at V and 4 bases at J, with 16 bases in the middle. This CDR3 region has 16 residues. CDR3 DNA sequence: TGCGCCAGCAGCTTGGGGGGGGGCAGGGCAGGCACTGAAGCTTTCTTT. Its translation: CASSLGGGRAGTEAFF.

The V and J genes are TRBV7-6 and TRBJ2-7, with 9 positions matching TRBD2. This CDR3 is 16 amino acids long. Trimming at V came to 3 bases and at J to 1 base, leaving 7 bases not matched to a gene. Germline lookup yields CDR1 SGHVS and CDR2 FNYEAQ. The CDR3 DNA reads as TGTGCCAGCAGCTTCATTAGCGGGAGTAAGTCCTACGAGCAGTACTTC. Protein: CASSFISGSKSYEQYF.